This T cell receptor (beta chain) comes out of a study of blood T cell repertoires in COVID-19 (dated by TCRdb to the early 2020s). At the level of the whole study: Collaborator samples came from the United States, Italy and Spain and covered acute and convalescent phases of COVID-19. The dataset comprised deeply sampled blood TCRbeta repertoires from subjects exposed to, actively infected with, or recovered from COVID-19. The repertoires were made available in a free public database intended to serve as a resource for research on the immune response to SARS-CoV-2. Nearly every sample came with metadata listing a de-identified subject ID, COVID-19 status, age in years and sex. Where available, HLA class I and class II types were obtained from metadata supplied by the sample provider rather than from assay-based typing. Samples were obtained from the ongoing ImmuneRACE study (first 160 participants) and from 1,254 subjects provided by 6 global collaborators. The material from the prospective study consisted of cDNA or gDNA derived from T cells, B-cell-depleted T cells, or PBMCs. What the research found in general, with its limitations: How much clinical and demographic metadata was included differed by source and by participant, and the metadata was provided uncurated.

Whole blood was collected in K2EDTA tubes by collaborating institutions according to the institutions' own protocols. For TCRbeta analysis, collaborators shipped samples as frozen whole blood, isolated PBMCs, or DNA extracted from either of those sample types. This clone was seen a handful of times. The clone's antigen remains unknown. No much larger clonotype is one base removed from it; base qualities were not supplied. The immunoSEQ Assay, a bias-controlled multiplex PCR, was used to amplify TCRbeta CDR3 regions from genomic DNA. The original pipeline was this. The number of nucleated cells in each sample was estimated by amplification of reference gene primers within the assay. Sequence reads were collapsed and filtered to measure the absolute abundance of every unique TCRbeta CDR3 rearrangement. For each sample, productive Simpson clonality was calculated by taking the square root of Simpson's diversity index across productive rearrangements. Entries here come from immuneACCESS through TCRdb and include only in-frame sequences with V and J called. Some clones fail to appear in such tables; in the studies checked, an unresolved V gene covers under half of the shortfall, and the cause of the remainder is unknown. V and J calls and clone size are given by that table; D and trimming were obtained from the DNA. The sample table records around 67,000 clones; roughly 89% of these occur just once. The top ten hold more than 8% of the sample.

Ends trimmed: V by 3 bases, J by 5 bases; bases unmatched to a gene: 7. From its cysteine to its phenylalanine, the CDR3 spans 14 amino acids. The only DNA kept is the CDR3, 42 bases in frame from the first base. For CDR1 and CDR2, the germline V gene (reference sequence) lists SEHNR and FQNEAQ. The chain employs TRBV7-9 and TRBJ2-7; the central 7 bases match TRBD1. This receptor was obtained from a human donor in a cohort sampled during active COVID-19. Sequenced input: peripheral blood. The CDR3 loop reads CASSFGTANDEQYF. The nucleotides read TGTGCCAGCAGCTTCGGGACAGCCAATGACGAGCAGTACTTC.